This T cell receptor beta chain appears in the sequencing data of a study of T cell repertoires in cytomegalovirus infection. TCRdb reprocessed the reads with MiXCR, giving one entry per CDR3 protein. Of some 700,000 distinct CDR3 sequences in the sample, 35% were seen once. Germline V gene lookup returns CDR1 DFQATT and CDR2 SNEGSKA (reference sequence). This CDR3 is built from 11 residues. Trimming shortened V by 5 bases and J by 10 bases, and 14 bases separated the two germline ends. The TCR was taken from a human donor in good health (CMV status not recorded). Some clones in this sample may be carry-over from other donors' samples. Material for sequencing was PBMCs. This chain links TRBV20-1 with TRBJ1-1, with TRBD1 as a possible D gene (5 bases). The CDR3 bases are TGCAGTGCTGGGAAGGACAAGGTAGCTTTCTTT. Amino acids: CSAGKDKVAFF.